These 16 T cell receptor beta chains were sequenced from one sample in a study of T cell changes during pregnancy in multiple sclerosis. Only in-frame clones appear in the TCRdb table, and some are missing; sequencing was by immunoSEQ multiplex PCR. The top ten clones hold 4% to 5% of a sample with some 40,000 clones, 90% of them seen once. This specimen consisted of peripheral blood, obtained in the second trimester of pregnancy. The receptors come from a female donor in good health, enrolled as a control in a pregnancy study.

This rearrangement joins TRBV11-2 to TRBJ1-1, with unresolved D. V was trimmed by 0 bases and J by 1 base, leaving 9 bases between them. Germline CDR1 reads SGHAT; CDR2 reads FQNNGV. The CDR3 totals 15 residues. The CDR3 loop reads CASSLDGDQNTEAFF. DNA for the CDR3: TGTGCCAGCAGCTTAGACGGGGATCAGAACACTGAAGCTTTCTTT.

The CDR3 bases are TGTGCCAGCAGATCCGACAGGGGTTACCAAGAGACCCAGTACTTC. This codes for CASRSDRGYQETQYF. V usage is TRBV6-5 and J usage is TRBJ2-5, with TRBD1 matching over 8 bases. The J segment lost 0 bases and the V segment lost 6 bases, leaving 6 bases of the junction unmatched. This CDR3 contains 15 residues. Per the germline V gene, CDR1 is MNHEY and CDR2 is SVGAGI.

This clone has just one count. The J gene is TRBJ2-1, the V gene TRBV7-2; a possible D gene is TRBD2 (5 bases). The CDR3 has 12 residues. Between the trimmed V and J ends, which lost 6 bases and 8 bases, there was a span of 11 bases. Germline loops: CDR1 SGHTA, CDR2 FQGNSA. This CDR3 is CASSQTGYEQFF. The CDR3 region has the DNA TGTGCCAGCAGTCAGACGGGGTATGAGCAGTTCTTC.

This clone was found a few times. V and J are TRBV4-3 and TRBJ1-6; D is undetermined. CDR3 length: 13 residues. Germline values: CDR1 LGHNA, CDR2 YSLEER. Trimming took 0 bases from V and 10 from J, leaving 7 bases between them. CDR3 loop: CASSQDLKSPLHF. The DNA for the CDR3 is TGCGCCAGCAGCCAAGATCTTAAATCACCCCTCCACTTT.

In nucleotides, the CDR3 is TGTGCCAGCAGTTTCGGGGGGACCCAGTACTTC. Translating it yields CASSFGGTQYF. The chain employs TRBV11-3 and TRBJ2-5; a possible D gene is TRBD2 (6 bases). With 6 bases removed from V and 7 bases from J, the gap between germline ends came to 9 bases. CDR1 SGHNT and CDR2 YENEEA come from the germline V gene. This CDR3 is 11 amino acids long.

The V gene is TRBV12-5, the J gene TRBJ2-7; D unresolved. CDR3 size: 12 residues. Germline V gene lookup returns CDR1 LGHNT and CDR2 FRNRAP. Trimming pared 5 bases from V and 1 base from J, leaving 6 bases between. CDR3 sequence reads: CASGPRSYEQYF. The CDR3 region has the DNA TGTGCTAGTGGTCCCCGGTCCTACGAGCAGTACTTC.

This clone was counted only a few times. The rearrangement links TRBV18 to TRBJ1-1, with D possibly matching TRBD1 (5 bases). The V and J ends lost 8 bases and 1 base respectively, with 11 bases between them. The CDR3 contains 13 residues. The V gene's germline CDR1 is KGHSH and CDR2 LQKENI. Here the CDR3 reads CASRQNPNTEAFF. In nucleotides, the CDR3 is TGTGCCAGCCGACAGAACCCGAACACTGAAGCTTTCTTT. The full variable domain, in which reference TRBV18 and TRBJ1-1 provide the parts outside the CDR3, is NAGVMQNPRHLVRRRGQEARLRCSPMKGHSHVYWYRQLPEEGLKFMVYLQKENIIDESGMPKERFSAEFPKEGPSILRIQQVVRGDSAAYFCASRQNPNTEAFFGQGTRLTVV.

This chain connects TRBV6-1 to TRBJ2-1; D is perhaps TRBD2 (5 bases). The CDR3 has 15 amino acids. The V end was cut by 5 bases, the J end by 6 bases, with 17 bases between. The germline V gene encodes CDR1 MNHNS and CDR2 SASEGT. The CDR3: CASSLRTFETNEQFF. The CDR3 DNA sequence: TGTGCCAGCAGTCTTAGGACTTTCGAGACCAATGAGCAGTTCTTC.

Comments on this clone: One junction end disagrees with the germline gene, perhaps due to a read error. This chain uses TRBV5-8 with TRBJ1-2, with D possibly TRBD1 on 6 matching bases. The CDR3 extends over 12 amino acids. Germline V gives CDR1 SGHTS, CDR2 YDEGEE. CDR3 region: CASSLGTSGYTF. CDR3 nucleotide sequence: TGTGCCAGCAGTTTGGGGACAAGTGGCTACACCTTC.

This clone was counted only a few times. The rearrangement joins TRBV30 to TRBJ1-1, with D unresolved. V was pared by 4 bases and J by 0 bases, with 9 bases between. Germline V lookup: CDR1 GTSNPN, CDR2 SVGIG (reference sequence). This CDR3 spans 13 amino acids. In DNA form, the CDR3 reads TGTGCCTGGAATCCGGGATTGAACACTGAAGCTTTCTTT. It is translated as CAWNPGLNTEAFF.

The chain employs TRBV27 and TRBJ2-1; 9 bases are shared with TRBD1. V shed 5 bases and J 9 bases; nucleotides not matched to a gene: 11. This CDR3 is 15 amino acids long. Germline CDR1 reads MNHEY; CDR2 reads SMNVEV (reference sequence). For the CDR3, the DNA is TGTGCCAGCAGTAGCTCACAGGGGGCGCATTTTGAGCAGTTCTTC. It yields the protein CASSSSQGAHFEQFF.

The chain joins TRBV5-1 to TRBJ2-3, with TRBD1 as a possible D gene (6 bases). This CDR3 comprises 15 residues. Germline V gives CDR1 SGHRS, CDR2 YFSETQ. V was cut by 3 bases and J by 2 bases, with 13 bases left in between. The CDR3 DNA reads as TGCGCCAGCAGCTCGTCCGGACAGCCCACAGATACGCAGTATTTT. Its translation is CASSSSGQPTDTQYF.

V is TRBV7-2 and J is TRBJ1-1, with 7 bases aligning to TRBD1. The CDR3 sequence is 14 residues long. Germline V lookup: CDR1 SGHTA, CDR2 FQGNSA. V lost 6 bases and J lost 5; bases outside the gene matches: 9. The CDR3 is CASSSTGVGTEAFF. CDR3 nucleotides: TGTGCCAGCAGTTCTACAGGGGTGGGGACTGAAGCTTTCTTT. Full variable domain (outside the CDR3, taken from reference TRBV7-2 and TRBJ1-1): GAGVSQSPSNKVTEKGKDVELRCDPISGHTALYWYRQSLGQGLEFLIYFQGNSAPDKSGLPSDRFSAERTGGSVSTLTIQRTQQEDSAVYLCASSSTGVGTEAFFGQGTRLTVV.

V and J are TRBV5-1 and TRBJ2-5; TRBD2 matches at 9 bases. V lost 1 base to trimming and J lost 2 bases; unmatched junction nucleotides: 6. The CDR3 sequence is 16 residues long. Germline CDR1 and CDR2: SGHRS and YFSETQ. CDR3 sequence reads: CASSLSPSGTQETQYF. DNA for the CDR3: TGCGCCAGCAGCTTGTCGCCTAGCGGGACTCAAGAGACCCAGTACTTC.

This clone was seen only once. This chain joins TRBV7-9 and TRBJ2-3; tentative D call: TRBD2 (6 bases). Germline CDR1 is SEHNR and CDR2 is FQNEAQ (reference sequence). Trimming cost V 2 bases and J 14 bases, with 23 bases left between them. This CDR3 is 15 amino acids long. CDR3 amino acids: CASSLSEAGAEGRYF. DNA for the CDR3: TGTGCCAGCAGCTTATCCGAAGCTGGGGCGGAGGGCCGGTATTTT.

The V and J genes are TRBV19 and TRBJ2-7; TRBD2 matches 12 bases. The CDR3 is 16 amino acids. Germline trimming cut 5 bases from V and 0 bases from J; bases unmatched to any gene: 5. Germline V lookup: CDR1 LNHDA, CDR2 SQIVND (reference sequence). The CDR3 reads CASSPGLAGFSYEQYF. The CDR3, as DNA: TGTGCCAGTAGTCCAGGACTAGCGGGGTTCTCCTACGAGCAGTACTTC.